Listed below are T cell receptor beta chains from one sample, sequenced in a study of blood T cell repertoires in COVID-19. Using immunoSEQ multiplex PCR, the repertoire was profiled, and TCRdb retains in-frame clones only, with some absent. Of some 250,000 clones listed, approximately 83% are singletons. Source material: peripheral blood. Receptors were obtained from a man in his fifties or sixties with active or convalescent COVID-19. CDR3s leave out the opening cysteine and the closing phenylalanine or tryptophan.

v_call	j_call	cdr3_aa
TRBV7-7	TRBJ1-2	ASSPWTENYGYT
TRBV9	TRBJ1-2	ASSVGDRNYGYT
TRBV19	TRBJ2-5	ASNPTGKGETQY
TRBV25-1	TRBJ1-6	ASSSSGQVSPLH
TRBV28	TRBJ1-4	ASSSRGEKLF
TRBV6-5	TRBJ2-5	ASSYTQGYGETQY
TRBV3-1/TRBV3-2	TRBJ2-7	ASSQSGYEQY
TRBV7-2	TRBJ2-1	ASSLELAGSTPYNEQF
TRBV19	TRBJ1-5	ASSIDSTDSNNQPQH
TRBV2	TRBJ1-5	ASTRGNQPQH